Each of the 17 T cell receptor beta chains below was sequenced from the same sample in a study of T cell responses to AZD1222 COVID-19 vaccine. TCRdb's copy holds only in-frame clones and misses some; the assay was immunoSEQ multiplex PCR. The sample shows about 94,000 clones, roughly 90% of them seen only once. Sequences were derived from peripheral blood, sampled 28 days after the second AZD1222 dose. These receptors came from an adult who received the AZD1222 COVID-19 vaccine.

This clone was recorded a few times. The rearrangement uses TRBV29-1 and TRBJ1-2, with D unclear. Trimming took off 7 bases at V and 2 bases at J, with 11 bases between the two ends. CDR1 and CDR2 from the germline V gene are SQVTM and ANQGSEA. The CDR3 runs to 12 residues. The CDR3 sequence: CSGRTANYGYTF. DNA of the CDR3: TGCAGCGGACGGACGGCCAACTATGGCTACACCTTC.

This CDR3 reads CSVPSSGNEQFF. The CDR3, as DNA: TGCAGCGTTCCCTCTAGCGGGAATGAGCAGTTCTTC. The V call is TRBV29-1, the J call TRBJ2-1, with 8 nucleotides matching TRBD2. V dropped 5 bases and J dropped 7; count of bases not matched to a gene: 4. The germline V gene has CDR1 SQVTM and CDR2 ANQGSEA. This CDR3 contains 12 residues.

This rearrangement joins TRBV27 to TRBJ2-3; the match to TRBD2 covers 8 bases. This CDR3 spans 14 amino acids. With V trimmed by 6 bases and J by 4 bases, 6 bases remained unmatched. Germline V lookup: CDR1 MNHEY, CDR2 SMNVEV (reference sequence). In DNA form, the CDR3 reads TGTGCCAGCAGCTCGACTAGCGTGTCAGATACGCAGTATTTT. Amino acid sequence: CASSSTSVSDTQYF.

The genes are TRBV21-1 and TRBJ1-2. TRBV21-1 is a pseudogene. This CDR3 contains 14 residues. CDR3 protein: CASRTPPRNYGYTF. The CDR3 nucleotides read TGTGCCAGCAGGACTCCCCCGAGGAACTATGGCTACACCTTC.

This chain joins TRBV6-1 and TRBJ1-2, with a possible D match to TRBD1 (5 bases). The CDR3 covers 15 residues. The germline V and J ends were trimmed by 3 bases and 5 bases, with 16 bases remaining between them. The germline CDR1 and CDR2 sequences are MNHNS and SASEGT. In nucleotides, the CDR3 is TGTGCCAGCAGTGAGGGACGAGGGGCCGCTTATGGCTACACCTTC. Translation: CASSEGRGAAYGYTF.

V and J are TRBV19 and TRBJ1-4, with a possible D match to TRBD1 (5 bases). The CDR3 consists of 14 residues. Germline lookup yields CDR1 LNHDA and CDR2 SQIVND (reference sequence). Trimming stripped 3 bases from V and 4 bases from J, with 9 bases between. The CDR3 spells CASSMLDNNEKLFF. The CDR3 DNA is TGTGCCAGTAGTATGTTGGACAATAATGAAAAACTGTTTTTT.

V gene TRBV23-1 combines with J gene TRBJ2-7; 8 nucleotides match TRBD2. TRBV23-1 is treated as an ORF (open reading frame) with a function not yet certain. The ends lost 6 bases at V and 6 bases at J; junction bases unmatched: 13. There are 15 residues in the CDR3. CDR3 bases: TGCGCCAGCAGAATGGAAGAGCGGGAGCCGGGCGAGCAGTACTTC. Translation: CASRMEEREPGEQYF.

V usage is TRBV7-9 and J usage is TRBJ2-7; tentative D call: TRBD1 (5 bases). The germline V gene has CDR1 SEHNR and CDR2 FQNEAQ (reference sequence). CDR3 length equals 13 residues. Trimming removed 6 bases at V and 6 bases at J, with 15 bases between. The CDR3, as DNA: TGTGCCAGCAGTAGGACAAGGGGCGGCGAGCAGTACTTC. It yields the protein CASSRTRGGEQYF.

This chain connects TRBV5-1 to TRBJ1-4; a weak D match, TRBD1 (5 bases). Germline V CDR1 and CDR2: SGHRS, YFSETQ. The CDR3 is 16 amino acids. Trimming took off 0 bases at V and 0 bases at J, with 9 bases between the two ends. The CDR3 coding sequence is TGCGCCAGCAGCTTGGGCGGGGCGACAACTAATGAAAAACTGTTTTTT. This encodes CASSLGGATTNEKLFF.

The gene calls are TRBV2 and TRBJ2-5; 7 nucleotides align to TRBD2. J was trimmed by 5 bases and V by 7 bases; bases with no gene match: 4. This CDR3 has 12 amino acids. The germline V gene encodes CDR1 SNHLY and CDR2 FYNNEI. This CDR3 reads CASKREDETQYF. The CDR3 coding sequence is TGTGCCAGCAAGCGGGAAGACGAGACCCAGTACTTC.

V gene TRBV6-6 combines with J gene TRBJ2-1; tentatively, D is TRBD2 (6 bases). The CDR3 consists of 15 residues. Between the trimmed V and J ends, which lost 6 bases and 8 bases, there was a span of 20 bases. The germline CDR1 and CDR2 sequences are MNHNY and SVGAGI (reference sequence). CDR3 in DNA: TGTGCCAGCAGCCGGGACTCCGGTGCTTTAGATGAGCAGTTCTTC. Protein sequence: CASSRDSGALDEQFF.

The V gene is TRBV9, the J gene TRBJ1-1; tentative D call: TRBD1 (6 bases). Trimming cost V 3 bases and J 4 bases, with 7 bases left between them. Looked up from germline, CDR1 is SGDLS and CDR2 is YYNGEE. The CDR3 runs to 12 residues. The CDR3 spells CASSEQGTEAFF. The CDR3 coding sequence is TGTGCCAGCAGCGAACAGGGCACTGAAGCTTTCTTT.

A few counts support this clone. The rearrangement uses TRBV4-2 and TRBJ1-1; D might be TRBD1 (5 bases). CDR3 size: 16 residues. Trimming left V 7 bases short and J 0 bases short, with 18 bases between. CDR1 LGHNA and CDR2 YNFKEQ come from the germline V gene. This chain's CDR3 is CASTNYRQSMNTEAFF. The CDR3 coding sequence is TGTGCCAGCACCAACTACCGACAGAGCATGAACACTGAAGCTTTCTTT.

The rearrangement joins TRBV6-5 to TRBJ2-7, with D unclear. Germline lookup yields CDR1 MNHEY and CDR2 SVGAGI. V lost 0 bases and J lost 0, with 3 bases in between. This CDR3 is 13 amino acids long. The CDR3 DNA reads TGTGCCAGCAGTTACTCAAACTCCTACGAGCAGTACTTC. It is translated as CASSYSNSYEQYF.

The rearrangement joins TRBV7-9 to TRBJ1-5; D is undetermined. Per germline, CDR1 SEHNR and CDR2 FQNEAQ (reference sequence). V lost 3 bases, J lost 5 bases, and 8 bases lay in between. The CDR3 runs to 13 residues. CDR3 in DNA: TGTGCCAGCAGCTTTGGAGGTGATCAGCCCCAGCATTTT. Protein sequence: CASSFGGDQPQHF.

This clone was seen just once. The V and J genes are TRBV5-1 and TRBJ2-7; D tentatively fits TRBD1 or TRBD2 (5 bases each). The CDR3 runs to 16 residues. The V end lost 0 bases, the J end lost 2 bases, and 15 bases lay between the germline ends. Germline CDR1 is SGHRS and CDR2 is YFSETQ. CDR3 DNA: TGCGCCAGCAGCTTGGATAGAGGGGCATACCCCTACGAGCAGTACTTC. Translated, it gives CASSLDRGAYPYEQYF.

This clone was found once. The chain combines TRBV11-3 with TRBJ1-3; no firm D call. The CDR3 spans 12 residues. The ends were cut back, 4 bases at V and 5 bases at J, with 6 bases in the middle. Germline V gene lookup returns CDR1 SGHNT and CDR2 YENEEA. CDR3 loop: CASSWPRNTIYF. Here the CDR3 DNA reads TGTGCCAGCAGCTGGCCCCGAAACACCATATATTTT.